The 17 T cell receptor beta chains given below trace back to one sample, sequenced in a study of PD-1 blockade in classical Hodgkin lymphoma. Profiling relied on immunoSEQ multiplex PCR, and the TCRdb table lists in-frame clones only, not all of them. The sample lists some 21,000 clones; 94% were seen once. The time point: newly diagnosed, previously untreated cHL patient sample. Specimen: peripheral blood mononuclear cells (PBMCs). Every receptor here comes from a human donor with classical Hodgkin lymphoma.

V gene TRBV21-1 combines with J gene TRBJ2-2; the D call in the table, TRBD2, was not verified against the DNA. TRBV21-1 is noted as a pseudogene. There are 19 residues in the CDR3. The CDR3 DNA is TGTGCCAGCGGCACCAGTTTGGGACTACCTACGATTAACACCGGGGAGCTGTTTTTT. Protein: CASGTSLGLPTINTGELFF.

The chain recombines TRBV5-6 with TRBJ1-2; possibly TRBD1 for D (6 bases). Trimming left V 4 bases short and J 6 bases short, with 13 bases between. Germline V gene sequence: CDR1 SGHDT, CDR2 YYEEEE. The CDR3 has 13 residues. CDR3: CASSPGAGDGYTF. Here the CDR3 DNA reads TGTGCCAGCAGCCCTGGGGCAGGGGATGGCTACACCTTC.

The chain employs TRBV10-3 and TRBJ1-1; D is undetermined. The V end was cut by 2 bases, the J end by 0 bases, with 10 bases between. Germline V gene lookup returns CDR1 ENHRY and CDR2 SYGVKD. The CDR3 totals 15 residues. For the CDR3, the DNA is TGTGCCATCAGTGAGCCGGGCCCCCTGAACACTGAAGCTTTCTTT. It encodes CAISEPGPLNTEAFF.

In DNA form, the CDR3 reads TGTGCCAGTAGTATGGGACTAGACTCAGATACGCAGTATTTT. Residues: CASSMGLDSDTQYF. V usage is TRBV19 and J usage is TRBJ2-3, with TRBD2 matching over 8 bases. The V segment lost 3 bases and the J segment 4 bases; nucleotides outside the gene matches: 3. From germline, CDR1 is LNHDA and CDR2 SQIVND (reference sequence). The CDR3 spans 14 residues.

The chain is built from TRBV14 and TRBJ1-3; no clear D gene. The CDR3 length is 15 residues. Germline CDR1 SGHDN, CDR2 FVKESK. The V and J ends lost 1 base and 0 bases respectively, with 7 bases between them. The CDR3 protein is CASSQARSSGNTIYF. As DNA, the CDR3 is TGTGCCAGCAGCCAAGCAAGGAGCTCTGGAAACACCATATATTTT.

V and J are TRBV28 and TRBJ2-3, with TRBD2 matching 13 bases. V was pared by 5 bases and J by 5 bases, with 7 bases of the junction left unmatched. Germline V gives CDR1 MDHEN, CDR2 SYDVKM. CDR3 length: 16 amino acids. In nucleotides, the CDR3 is TGTGCCAGCAGTACTAGCGGGGGGGCGGGCATAGATACGCAGTATTTT. It yields the protein CASSTSGGAGIDTQYF.

The V and J genes are TRBV18 and TRBJ1-3, with 7 bases identical to TRBD1. CDR1 KGHSH and CDR2 LQKENI come from the germline V gene. V shed 5 bases and J 4 bases; nucleotides not matched to a gene: 5. The CDR3 length is 14 residues. In DNA, the CDR3 is TGTGCCAGCTCAAGACAGGGCATGGGAAACACCATATATTTT. This sequence encodes CASSRQGMGNTIYF.

This chain uses TRBV28 with TRBJ1-6; D gene unclear. V gave up 10 bases and J gave up 4 bases, with 14 bases separating them. Germline V gives CDR1 MDHEN, CDR2 SYDVKM. CDR3 size: 14 residues. The CDR3: CATAEARYNSPLHF. In nucleotides, the CDR3 is TGTGCCACCGCGGAAGCCAGGTATAATTCACCCCTCCACTTT.

V usage is TRBV5-1 and J usage is TRBJ1-1; D gene unclear. The V gene's germline CDR1 is SGHRS and CDR2 YFSETQ. This CDR3 has 13 amino acids. Trimming removed 0 bases at V and 1 base at J, with 4 bases between. The CDR3 loop is CASSLVRNTEAFF. Written as DNA, the CDR3 is TGCGCCAGCAGCTTGGTCAGGAACACTGAAGCTTTCTTT.

This clone has only one observation. The gene calls are TRBV7-9 and TRBJ2-2; the D gene is possibly TRBD1 (5 bases). V was trimmed by 6 bases and J by 8 bases, leaving 7 bases between them. CDR1 is SEHNR and CDR2 is FQNEAQ in the germline V gene (reference sequence). This CDR3 is built from 11 residues. CDR3 region: CASRRQGELFF. The CDR3 nucleotides read TGTGCCAGCAGGAGACAGGGGGAGCTGTTTTTT. The variable domain in full, completed from reference TRBV7-9 and TRBJ2-2, reads DTGVSQNPRHKITKRGQNVTFRCDPISEHNRLYWYRQTLGQGPEFLTYFQNEAQLEKSRLLSDRFSAERPKGSFSTLEIQRTEQGDSAMYLCASRRQGELFFGEGSRLTVL.

This rearrangement joins TRBV7-9 to TRBJ1-4, with D unresolved. Trimming left V 1 base short and J 0 bases short, with 12 bases between. Germline V CDR1 and CDR2: SEHNR, FQNEAQ (reference sequence). There are 17 residues in the CDR3. The CDR3 DNA reads as TGTGCCAGCAGCTTAGTGGTGGGGTCTGCAACTAATGAAAAACTGTTTTTT. Translation gives CASSLVVGSATNEKLFF.

This chain connects TRBV9 to TRBJ2-1, with D uncertain. Germline V gene lookup returns CDR1 SGDLS and CDR2 YYNGEE. With 0 bases removed from V and 4 bases from J, the gap between germline ends came to 5 bases. This CDR3 is 13 amino acids long. The CDR3 protein is CASSVGKYNEQFF. For the CDR3, the DNA is TGTGCCAGCAGCGTAGGGAAGTACAATGAGCAGTTCTTC.

This chain uses TRBV11-2 with TRBJ2-5; TRBD2 matches at 7 bases. This CDR3 comprises 13 residues. The V segment lost 5 bases and the J segment 3 bases; nucleotides outside the gene matches: 3. The V gene's germline CDR1 is SGHAT and CDR2 FQNNGV. CDR3 protein: CASSPGLEETQYF. The CDR3, as DNA: TGTGCCAGCAGCCCCGGACTAGAAGAGACCCAGTACTTC.

The chain employs TRBV6-1 and TRBJ2-3, with 10 bases that match TRBD2. CDR3 length equals 16 residues. V gave up 3 bases and J gave up 3 bases; unmatched junction bases: 6. In germline, CDR1 is MNHNS, CDR2 SASEGT. CDR3 in amino acids: CASSDGAGGPTDTQYF. CDR3 sequence (DNA): TGTGCCAGCAGTGACGGAGCGGGGGGGCCGACAGATACGCAGTATTTT.

This clone appeared once. V usage is TRBV27 and J usage is TRBJ2-1, with 9 bases lining up with TRBD2. The CDR3 spans 15 residues. Germline V gene sequence: CDR1 MNHEY, CDR2 SMNVEV (reference sequence). Germline trimming cut 4 bases from V and 4 bases from J; bases unmatched to any gene: 5. CDR3 sequence: CASSSRGGSYNEQFF. The CDR3 DNA is TGTGCCAGCAGTTCGCGGGGGGGGAGTTACAATGAGCAGTTCTTC.

The chain carries TRBV7-2 and TRBJ1-5, with D possibly matching TRBD1 (5 bases). Germline V CDR1 and CDR2: SGHTA, FQGNSA. The CDR3 spans 15 residues. The V end was cut by 4 bases, the J end by 5 bases, with 15 bases between. CDR3 nucleotides: TGTGCCAGCAGCTCCCATGCGGGGGGGGATCAGCCCCAGCATTTT. Translation gives CASSSHAGGDQPQHF.

This clone was found a few times. V and J are TRBV2 and TRBJ1-1, with D perhaps matching TRBD1 (5 bases). Trimming stripped 4 bases from V and 3 bases from J, with 6 bases between. The CDR3 consists of 12 residues. Germline CDR1 and CDR2: SNHLY and FYNNEI. In DNA, the CDR3 is TGTGCCAGCAGTGGCAGGGACACTGAAGCTTTCTTT. Encoded protein: CASSGRDTEAFF.